This T cell receptor beta chain was recovered during a study of response to subunit inactivated influenza vaccine. General study points: The authors proposed limited new T cell recruitment per seasonal influenza vaccination.

Many counts were recorded for this clonotype. Its matching antigen is unknown. One entry per CDR3 protein, called by TCRdb with MiXCR from the RT-PCR reads. The sample holds hundreds of thousands of distinct CDR3 sequences, about 15% seen once. The source was PBMCs from blood, collected 12 days after vaccination. This sequence was found in a man aged 50-60 years who received an inactivated influenza vaccine.

The CDR3 nucleotides are TGTGCCACCAGCAAGGGGCGGGGGCCGAACACCGGGGAGCTGTTTTTT. Encoded protein: CATSKGRGPNTGELFF. The chain employs TRBV15 and TRBJ2-2; tentative D call: TRBD2 (7 bases). V lost 4 bases to trimming and J lost 0 bases, with 12 bases between them. The length of the CDR3 is 16 residues. Germline CDR1 reads LNHNV; CDR2 reads YYDKDF (reference sequence). Complete variable domain (other parts from reference TRBV15 and TRBJ2-2): DAMVIQNPRYQVTQFGKPVTLSCSQTLNHNVMYWYQQKSSQAPKLLFHYYDKDFNNEADTPDNFQSRRPNTSFCFLDIRSPGLGDTAMYLCATSKGRGPNTGELFFGEGSRLTVL.